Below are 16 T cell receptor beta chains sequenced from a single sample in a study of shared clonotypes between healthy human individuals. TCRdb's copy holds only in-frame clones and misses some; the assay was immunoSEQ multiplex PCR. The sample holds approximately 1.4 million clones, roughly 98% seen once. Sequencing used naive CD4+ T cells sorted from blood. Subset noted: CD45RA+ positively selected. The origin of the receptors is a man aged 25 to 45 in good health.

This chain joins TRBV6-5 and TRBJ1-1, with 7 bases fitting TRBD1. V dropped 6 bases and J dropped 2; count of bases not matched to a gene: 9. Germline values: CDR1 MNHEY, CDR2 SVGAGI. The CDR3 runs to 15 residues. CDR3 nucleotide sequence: TGTGCCAGCAGGGACTCGGACAGGATAAACACTGAAGCTTTCTTT. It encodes CASRDSDRINTEAFF.

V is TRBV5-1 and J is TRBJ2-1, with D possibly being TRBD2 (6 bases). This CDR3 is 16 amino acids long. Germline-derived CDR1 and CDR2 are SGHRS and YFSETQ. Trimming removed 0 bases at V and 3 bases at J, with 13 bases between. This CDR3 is CASSLEDGSNYNEQFF. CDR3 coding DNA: TGCGCCAGCAGCTTGGAGGACGGGAGTAACTACAATGAGCAGTTCTTC.

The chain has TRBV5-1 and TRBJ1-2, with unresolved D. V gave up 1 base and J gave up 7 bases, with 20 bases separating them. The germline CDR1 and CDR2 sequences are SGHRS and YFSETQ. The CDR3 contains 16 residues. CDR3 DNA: TGCGCCAGCAGCTTGTCGGGTCGAGGGTGGAGCGCTGGCTACACCTTC. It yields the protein CASSLSGRGWSAGYTF.

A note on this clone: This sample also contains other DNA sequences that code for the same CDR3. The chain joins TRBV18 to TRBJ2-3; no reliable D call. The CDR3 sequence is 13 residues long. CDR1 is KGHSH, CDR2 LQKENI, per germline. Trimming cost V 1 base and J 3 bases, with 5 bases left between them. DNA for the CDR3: TGTGCCAGCTCACCACGGGTTACAGATACGCAGTATTTT. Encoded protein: CASSPRVTDTQYF.

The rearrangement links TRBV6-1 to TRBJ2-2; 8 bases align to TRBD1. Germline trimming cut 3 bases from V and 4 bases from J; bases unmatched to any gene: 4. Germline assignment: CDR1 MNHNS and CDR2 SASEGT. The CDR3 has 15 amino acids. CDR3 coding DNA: TGTGCCAGCAGTGACCGACAGGGGTCCACCGGGGAGCTGTTTTTT. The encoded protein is CASSDRQGSTGELFF.

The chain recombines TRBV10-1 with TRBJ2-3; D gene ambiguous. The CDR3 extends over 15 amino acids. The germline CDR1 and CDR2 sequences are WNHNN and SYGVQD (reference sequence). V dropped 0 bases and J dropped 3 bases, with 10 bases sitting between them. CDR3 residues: CASSESPVATDTQYF. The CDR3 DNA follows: TGCGCCAGCAGTGAGTCACCAGTGGCAACAGATACGCAGTATTTT.

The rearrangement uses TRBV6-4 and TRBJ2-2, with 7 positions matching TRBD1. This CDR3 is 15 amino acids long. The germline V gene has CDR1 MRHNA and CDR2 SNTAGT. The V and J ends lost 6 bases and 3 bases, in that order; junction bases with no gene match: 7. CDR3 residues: CASSTGTAYTGELFF. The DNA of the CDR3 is TGTGCCAGCAGCACCGGGACAGCTTACACCGGGGAGCTGTTTTTT.

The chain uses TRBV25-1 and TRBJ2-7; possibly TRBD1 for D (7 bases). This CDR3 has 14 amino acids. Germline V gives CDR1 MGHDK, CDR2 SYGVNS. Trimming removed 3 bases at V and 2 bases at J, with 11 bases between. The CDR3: CASSDGGGPYEQYF. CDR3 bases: TGTGCCAGCAGTGATGGAGGGGGCCCCTACGAGCAGTACTTC.

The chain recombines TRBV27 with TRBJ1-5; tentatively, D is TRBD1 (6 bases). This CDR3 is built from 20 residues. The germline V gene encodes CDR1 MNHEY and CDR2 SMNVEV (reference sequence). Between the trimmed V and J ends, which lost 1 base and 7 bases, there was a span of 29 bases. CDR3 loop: CASSLYRRISGESAEQPQHF. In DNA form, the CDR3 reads TGTGCCAGCAGTTTATACCGGCGAATATCAGGGGAATCAGCGGAACAGCCCCAGCATTTT.

The CDR3 nucleotides are TGTGCCAGCAGTTACACGGACGCAGGAGTTGAAGCTTTCTTT. Protein product: CASSYTDAGVEAFF. The V and J genes are TRBV6-5 and TRBJ1-1, with no clear D. From germline, CDR1 is MNHEY and CDR2 SVGAGI. The CDR3 covers 14 residues. Between the trimmed V and J ends, which lost 2 bases and 7 bases, there was a span of 14 bases.

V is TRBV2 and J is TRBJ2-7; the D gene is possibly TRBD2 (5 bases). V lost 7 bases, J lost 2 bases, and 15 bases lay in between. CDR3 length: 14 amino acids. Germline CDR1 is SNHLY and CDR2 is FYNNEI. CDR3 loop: CASITDGNPYEQYF. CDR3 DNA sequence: TGTGCCAGCATTACTGACGGGAACCCCTACGAGCAGTACTTC.

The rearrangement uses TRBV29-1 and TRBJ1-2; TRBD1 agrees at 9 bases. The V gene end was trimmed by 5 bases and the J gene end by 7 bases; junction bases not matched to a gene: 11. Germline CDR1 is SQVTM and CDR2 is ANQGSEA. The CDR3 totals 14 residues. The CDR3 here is CSVPGQGPLGGYTF. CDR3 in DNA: TGCAGCGTTCCGGGACAGGGTCCTTTGGGTGGCTACACCTTC.

The CDR3 sequence is CASTGSWAGELFF. CDR3 DNA sequence: TGTGCCAGCACCGGATCCTGGGCCGGGGAGCTGTTTTTT. The chain employs TRBV11-2 and TRBJ2-2; D gene ambiguous. Trimming stripped 7 bases from V and 6 bases from J, with 12 bases between. CDR3 length equals 13 residues. Germline V gene data show CDR1 as SGHAT and CDR2 as FQNNGV. Filled out from reference TRBV11-2 and TRBJ2-2, the complete variable domain reads EAGVAQSPRYKIIEKRQSVAFWCNPISGHATLYWYQQILGQGPKLLIQFQNNGVVDDSQLPKDRFSAERLKGVDSTLKIQPAKLEDSAVYLCASTGSWAGELFFGEGSRLTVL.

The CDR3 nucleotides read TGCGCCAGCAGCAGAGGGACAGGAGAGAATCAGCCCCAGCATTTT. Its protein product is CASSRGTGENQPQHF. The chain links TRBV5-1 to TRBJ1-5, with 8 bases lining up with TRBD1. V shed 4 bases, J shed 4 bases, and the junction held 7 bases outside the gene matches. The germline V gene encodes CDR1 SGHRS and CDR2 YFSETQ. The CDR3 is 15 residues long. The variable domain in full, with the rest retrieved from reference TRBV5-1 and TRBJ1-5, is KAGVTQTPRYLIKTRGQQVTLSCSPISGHRSVSWYQQTPGQGLQFLFEYFSETQRNKGNFPGRFSGRQFSNSRSEMNVSTLELGDSALYLCASSRGTGENQPQHFGDGTRLSIL.

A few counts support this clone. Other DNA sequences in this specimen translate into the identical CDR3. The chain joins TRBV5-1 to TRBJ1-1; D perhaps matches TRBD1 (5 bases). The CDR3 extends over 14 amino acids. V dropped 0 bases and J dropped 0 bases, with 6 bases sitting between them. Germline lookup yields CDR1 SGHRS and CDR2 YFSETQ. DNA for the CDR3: TGCGCCAGCAGCTTGGCCAGGGTGAACACTGAAGCTTTCTTT. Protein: CASSLARVNTEAFF.

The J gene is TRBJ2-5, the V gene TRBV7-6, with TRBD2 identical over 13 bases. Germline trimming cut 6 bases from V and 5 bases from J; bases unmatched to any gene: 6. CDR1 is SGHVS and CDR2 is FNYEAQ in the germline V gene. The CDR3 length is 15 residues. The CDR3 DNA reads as TGTGCCAGCAGTCTAACGACTAGCGGGAGGGAGACCCAGTACTTC. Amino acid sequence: CASSLTTSGRETQYF. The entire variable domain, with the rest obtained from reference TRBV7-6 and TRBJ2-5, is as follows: GAGVSQSPRYKVTKRGQDVALRCDPISGHVSLYWYRQALGQGPEFLTYFNYEAQQDKSGLPNDRFSAERPEGSISTLTIQRTEQRDSAMYRCASSLTTSGRETQYFGPGTRLLVL.